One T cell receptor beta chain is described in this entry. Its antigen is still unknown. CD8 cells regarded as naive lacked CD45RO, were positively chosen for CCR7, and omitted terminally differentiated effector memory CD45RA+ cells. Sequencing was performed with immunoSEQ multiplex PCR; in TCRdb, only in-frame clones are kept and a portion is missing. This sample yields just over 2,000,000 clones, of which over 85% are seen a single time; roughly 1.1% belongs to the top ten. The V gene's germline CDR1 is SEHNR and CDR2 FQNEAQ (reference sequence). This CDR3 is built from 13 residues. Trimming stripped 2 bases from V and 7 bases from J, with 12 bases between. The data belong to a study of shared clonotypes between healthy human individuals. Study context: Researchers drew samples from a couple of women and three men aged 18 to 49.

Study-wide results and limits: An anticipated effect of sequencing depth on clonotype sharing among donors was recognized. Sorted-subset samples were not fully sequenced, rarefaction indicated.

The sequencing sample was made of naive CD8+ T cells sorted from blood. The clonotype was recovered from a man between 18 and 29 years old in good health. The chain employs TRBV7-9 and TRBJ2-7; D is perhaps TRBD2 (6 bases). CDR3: CASSLNQGGEQYF. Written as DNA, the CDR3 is TGTGCCAGCAGCTTAAATCAGGGAGGTGAGCAGTACTTC.